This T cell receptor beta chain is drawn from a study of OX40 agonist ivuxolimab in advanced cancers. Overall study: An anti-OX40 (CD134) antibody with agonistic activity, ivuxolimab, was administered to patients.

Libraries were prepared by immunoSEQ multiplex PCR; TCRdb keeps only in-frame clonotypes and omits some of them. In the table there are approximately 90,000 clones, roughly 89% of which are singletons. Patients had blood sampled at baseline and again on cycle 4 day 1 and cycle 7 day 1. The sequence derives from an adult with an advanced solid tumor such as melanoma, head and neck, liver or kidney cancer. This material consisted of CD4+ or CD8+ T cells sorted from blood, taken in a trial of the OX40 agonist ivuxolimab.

The CDR3 DNA is TGCAGTGCTCGTCCTTGGGGTGGCTACACCTTC. Its translation: CSARPWGGYTF. V and J are TRBV20-1 and TRBJ1-2; no clear D. CDR1 is DFQATT and CDR2 is SNEGSKA in the germline V gene (reference sequence). This CDR3 spans 11 amino acids. V lost 5 bases and J 7 bases, leaving 11 bases between the germline ends.